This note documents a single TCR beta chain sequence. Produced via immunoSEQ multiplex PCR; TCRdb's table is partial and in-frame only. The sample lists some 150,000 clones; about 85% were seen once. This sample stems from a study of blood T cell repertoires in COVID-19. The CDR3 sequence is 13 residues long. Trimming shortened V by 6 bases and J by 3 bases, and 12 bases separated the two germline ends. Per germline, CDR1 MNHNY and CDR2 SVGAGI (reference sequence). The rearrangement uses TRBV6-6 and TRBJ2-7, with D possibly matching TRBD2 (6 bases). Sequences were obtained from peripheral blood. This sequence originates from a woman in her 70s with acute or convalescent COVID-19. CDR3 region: CASSFQGGYEQYF. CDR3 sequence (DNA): TGTGCCAGCAGCTTCCAGGGAGGCTACGAGCAGTACTTC.